Shown below are 28 T cell receptor beta chains from a single sample sequenced in a study of OX40 agonist ivuxolimab in advanced cancers. Using immunoSEQ multiplex PCR, the repertoire was profiled, and TCRdb retains in-frame clones only, with some absent. The profile shows 70,000 or so clones, around 84% of them singletons. The sample here was CD4+ or CD8+ T cells sorted from blood, taken in a trial of the OX40 agonist ivuxolimab. The receptors originated from an adult with an advanced solid tumor such as melanoma, head and neck, liver or kidney cancer.

The chain recombines TRBV4-2 with TRBJ2-7; 8 nucleotides line up with TRBD2. This CDR3 spans 13 amino acids. V was clipped by 4 bases and J by 3 bases; unmatched bases: 2. Germline V gene data show CDR1 as LGHNA and CDR2 as YNFKEQ. CDR3 protein: CASSLAGIYEQYF. The CDR3, as DNA: TGTGCCAGCAGCCTAGCGGGGATCTACGAGCAGTACTTC.

J is TRBJ1-6 and V is TRBV5-1; TRBD1 agrees at 12 bases. The CDR3 length is 16 residues. CDR1 SGHRS and CDR2 YFSETQ come from the germline V gene. After removal of 4 bases from V and 5 bases from J, the junction contained 4 bases not matched to a gene. For the CDR3, the DNA is TGCGCCAGCAGCCCGGGGACAGGGGGCAATAATTCACCCCTCCACTTT. Protein product: CASSPGTGGNNSPLHF.

V and J are TRBV4-1 and TRBJ1-1; no clear D. The CDR3 covers 15 residues. The V gene's germline CDR1 is MGHRA and CDR2 YSYEKL. V was clipped by 2 bases and J by 3 bases, with 13 bases between them. Here the CDR3 DNA reads TGCGCCAGCAGCCAACCTTCGCGAGGTTACACTGAAGCTTTCTTT. It yields the protein CASSQPSRGYTEAFF.

The chain uses TRBV5-1 and TRBJ1-4; tentatively, D is TRBD1 (6 bases). From germline, CDR1 is SGHRS and CDR2 YFSETQ. The V end was cut by 4 bases, the J end by 7 bases, with 17 bases between. The CDR3 has 15 amino acids. The CDR3 DNA follows: TGCGCCAGCAGCCCTGGGGGGCAAGGCGGTGAAAAACTGTTTTTT. Its protein is CASSPGGQGGEKLFF. The full variable domain, with the rest looked up from reference TRBV5-1 and TRBJ1-4, is KAGVTQTPRYLIKTRGQQVTLSCSPISGHRSVSWYQQTPGQGLQFLFEYFSETQRNKGNFPGRFSGRQFSNSRSEMNVSTLELGDSALYLCASSPGGQGGEKLFFGSGTQLSVL.

CDR3 region: CASSKQAGNTEAFF. The CDR3, as DNA: TGTGCCAGCAGCAAACAAGCGGGGAACACTGAAGCTTTCTTT. The rearrangement joins TRBV28 to TRBJ1-1; no reliable D call. This CDR3 has 14 amino acids. V dropped 6 bases and J dropped 1 base, with 12 bases sitting between them. Germline loops: CDR1 MDHEN, CDR2 SYDVKM.

The chain links TRBV6-1 to TRBJ1-2, with no clear D. Trimming stripped 3 bases from V and 4 bases from J, with 6 bases between. Per germline, CDR1 MNHNS and CDR2 SASEGT. This CDR3 spans 12 amino acids. CDR3 DNA: TGTGCCAGCAGTGATCGGCGCTATGGCTACACCTTC. Amino acid sequence: CASSDRRYGYTF.

This clone was picked up one time. The rearrangement uses TRBV6-1 and TRBJ1-1; D unresolved. The CDR3 is 16 residues long. The V gene lost 4 bases and the J gene lost 0 bases, with 15 bases spanning the gap. Germline values: CDR1 MNHNS, CDR2 SASEGT. The DNA of the CDR3 is TGTGCCAGCAGTGGAACTCATGGAGCGTTGAACACTGAAGCTTTCTTT. It codes for CASSGTHGALNTEAFF.

This chain links TRBV14 with TRBJ2-2; D not certain. Between the trimmed V and J ends, which lost 1 base and 1 base, there was a span of 7 bases. Germline-derived CDR1 and CDR2 are SGHDN and FVKESK. The CDR3 loop spans 15 amino acids. The CDR3 is CASSQVSRNTGELFF. The CDR3 DNA reads TGTGCCAGCAGCCAAGTCAGCCGGAACACCGGGGAGCTGTTTTTT.

In its sample, this clone was seen a few times. This sequence joins TRBV30 and TRBJ1-2, with 9 bases aligning to TRBD1. The length of the CDR3 is 14 residues. Trimming cost V 3 bases and J 8 bases; bases outside gene matches: 10. Per germline, CDR1 GTSNPN and CDR2 SVGIG (reference sequence). The CDR3 nucleotides are TGTGCCTGGAGCACGGGGACAGGGAGTTTGGGCTACACCTTC. Encoded protein: CAWSTGTGSLGYTF.

This clone was found a few times. The chain uses TRBV9 and TRBJ2-2; D may be TRBD1 or TRBD2 (5 bases each). This CDR3 is built from 15 residues. The germline V and J ends were trimmed by 3 bases and 8 bases, with 17 bases remaining between them. Per germline, CDR1 SGDLS and CDR2 YYNGEE. CDR3 loop: CASSGGVSIRGELFF. The CDR3 DNA reads TGTGCCAGCAGCGGAGGGGTTTCCATAAGGGGGGAGCTGTTTTTT.

The gene calls are TRBV4-3 and TRBJ2-3; D not resolved. The germline gives CDR1 LGHNA, CDR2 YSLEER. The CDR3 runs to 18 residues. V was pared by 4 bases and J by 4 bases, with 24 bases between. In DNA form, the CDR3 reads TGCGCCAGCAGCCGAGCCAGCCAGCCGAACCTGTACGCAGATACGCAGTATTTT. Protein product: CASSRASQPNLYADTQYF.

The V call is TRBV5-1, the J call TRBJ2-6, with D possibly TRBD1 on 5 matching bases. There are 15 residues in the CDR3. Trimming removed 2 bases at V and 3 bases at J, with 9 bases between. In germline, CDR1 is SGHRS, CDR2 YFSETQ. The CDR3 region has the DNA TGCGCCAGCAGCTTCCAGGGATTTGGGGCCAACGTCCTGACTTTC. Its protein product is CASSFQGFGANVLTF.

The V call is TRBV11-3, the J call TRBJ1-2, with 8 bases lining up with TRBD1. The junction had 3 bases not matched to a gene; V was cut back by 5 bases and J by 4 bases. The CDR3 has 13 amino acids. CDR1 and CDR2 (germline): SGHNT, YENEEA. The CDR3 DNA is TGTGCCAGCAGCCTAACAGGGGGCTATGGCTACACCTTC. Its translation: CASSLTGGYGYTF.

V and J are TRBV18 and TRBJ1-1; tentative D call: TRBD1 (5 bases). V lost 2 bases to trimming and J lost 1 base, with 11 bases between them. The CDR3 has 15 amino acids. Per germline, CDR1 KGHSH and CDR2 LQKENI. The CDR3 DNA reads TGTGCCAGCTCACCAATGATGGGGGAGAACACTGAAGCTTTCTTT. It translates to CASSPMMGENTEAFF.

J is TRBJ2-7 and V is TRBV7-6, with D possibly TRBD2 on 5 matching bases. Per germline, CDR1 SGHVS and CDR2 FNYEAQ. The V gene lost 0 bases and the J gene lost 4 bases, with 16 bases spanning the gap. This CDR3 comprises 16 residues. CDR3 DNA sequence: TGTGCCAGCAGCTTAGCCAGCGGCAGTAACGCTTACGAGCAGTACTTC. It is translated as CASSLASGSNAYEQYF.

V usage is TRBV18 and J usage is TRBJ1-4, with 8 bases identical to TRBD1. This CDR3 spans 15 amino acids. J was trimmed by 2 bases and V by 3 bases; bases with no gene match: 2. Germline CDR1 and CDR2: KGHSH and LQKENI. CDR3 DNA: TGTGCCAGCTCACCTCGACAGGGGACTAATGAAAAACTGTTTTTT. The encoded protein is CASSPRQGTNEKLFF.

This clone came up once. The J gene is TRBJ2-1, the V gene TRBV19, with 7 nucleotides matching TRBD2. In germline, CDR1 is LNHDA, CDR2 SQIVND (reference sequence). V lost 3 bases, J lost 7 bases, and 6 bases stayed unmatched. The CDR3 spans 14 residues. The CDR3 protein is CASSIMREKNEQFF. CDR3 bases: TGTGCCAGTAGTATCATGCGGGAGAAGAATGAGCAGTTCTTC.

The V call is TRBV7-3, the J call TRBJ2-2, with D maybe TRBD1 (6 bases). V was pared by 6 bases and J by 7 bases, with 18 bases between. The CDR3 has 15 residues. The germline gives CDR1 SGHTA, CDR2 FQGTGA. The CDR3 nucleotides read TGTGCCAGCAGGCCTGATACAGGGTACGGCGGGGAGCTGTTTTTT. Translating it yields CASRPDTGYGGELFF.

The rearrangement joins TRBV5-1 to TRBJ1-6; D call uncertain. CDR3 size: 15 residues. V was trimmed by 0 bases and J by 0 bases, leaving 4 bases between them. From germline, CDR1 is SGHRS and CDR2 YFSETQ. The CDR3 loop is CASSLAGSYNSPLHF. In nucleotides, the CDR3 is TGCGCCAGCAGCTTGGCCGGCTCCTATAATTCACCCCTCCACTTT.

The rearrangement links TRBV7-2 to TRBJ2-1; the D gene is possibly TRBD1 (6 bases). Looked up from germline, CDR1 is SGHTA and CDR2 is FQGNSA. V was clipped by 6 bases and J by 7 bases, with 22 bases between them. CDR3 length: 16 amino acids. The CDR3 is CASSPPGFRGGNEQFF. The CDR3 region has the DNA TGTGCCAGCAGTCCTCCGGGTTTCAGGGGTGGAAATGAGCAGTTCTTC.

The gene calls are TRBV9 and TRBJ1-3, with unresolved D. V was pared by 0 bases and J by 0 bases, with 10 bases between. CDR3 length: 16 amino acids. Germline CDR1 reads SGDLS; CDR2 reads YYNGEE. This CDR3 is CASSVAPGSSGNTIYF. The CDR3 DNA reads as TGTGCCAGCAGCGTAGCACCCGGGTCCTCTGGAAACACCATATATTTT.

The chain carries TRBV30 and TRBJ1-2; maybe TRBD1 (5 bases). The germline CDR1 and CDR2 sequences are GTSNPN and SVGIG (reference sequence). V gave up 2 bases and J gave up 2 bases, with 12 bases separating them. The CDR3 spans 14 residues. Here the CDR3 reads CAWSPPGRNYGYTF. CDR3 nucleotide sequence: TGTGCCTGGAGTCCCCCGGGACGGAACTATGGCTACACCTTC.

The chain couples TRBV7-3 to TRBJ2-3; D is perhaps TRBD1 (5 bases). The germline V gene encodes CDR1 SGHTA and CDR2 FQGTGA. The ends were cut back, 6 bases at V and 14 bases at J, with 24 bases in the middle. The CDR3 totals 14 residues. The CDR3 reads CASSRDRMDTGLYF. Written as DNA, the CDR3 is TGTGCCAGCAGTCGAGATCGTATGGACACAGGCCTGTATTTT. Together with reference TRBV7-3 and TRBJ2-3, the CDR3 gives the full variable domain: GAGVSQTPSNKVTEKGKYVELRCDPISGHTALYWYRQSLGQGPEFLIYFQGTGAADDSGLPNDRFFAVRPEGSVSTLKIQRTERGDSAVYLCASSRDRMDTGLYFGPGTRLTVL.

This clone was counted between two and nine times. The rearrangement uses TRBV9 and TRBJ1-1; 10 positions match TRBD1. The CDR3 contains 15 residues. V shed 5 bases, J shed 6 bases, and the junction held 10 bases outside the gene matches. Germline CDR1 is SGDLS and CDR2 is YYNGEE. The CDR3 DNA reads TGTGCCAGCAGTCGAGTCAGACAGGGGGCGGCTGAAGCTTTCTTT. Translation gives CASSRVRQGAAEAFF.

This clone was seen only once. The chain carries TRBV6-5 and TRBJ1-1; D is unresolved. CDR1 and CDR2 (germline): MNHEY, SVGAGI. The CDR3 length is 13 residues. The V end was cut by 4 bases, the J end by 2 bases, with 8 bases between. The CDR3 is CASSSLPNTEAFF. The CDR3 DNA follows: TGTGCCAGCAGTTCCCTACCTAACACTGAAGCTTTCTTT.

The chain employs TRBV5-1 and TRBJ1-3, with D hard to call. The CDR3 spans 13 residues. The V end lost 0 bases, the J end lost 2 bases, and 3 bases lay between the germline ends. Germline V CDR1 and CDR2: SGHRS, YFSETQ. The CDR3 protein is CASSLEPGNTIYF. The CDR3 DNA reads as TGCGCCAGCAGCTTGGAGCCTGGAAACACCATATATTTT.

This clone was detected only once. The chain links TRBV9 to TRBJ2-5; 9 nucleotides align to TRBD2. V lost 0 bases to trimming and J lost 0 bases; unmatched junction nucleotides: 6. Germline-derived CDR1 and CDR2 are SGDLS and YYNGEE. The CDR3 extends over 17 amino acids. The CDR3 loop is CASSVGTSATYQETQYF. The CDR3 DNA reads as TGTGCCAGCAGCGTAGGGACTAGCGCTACGTACCAAGAGACCCAGTACTTC.

Comments on this clone: Other DNA sequences in this sample translate to the same CDR3. The chain joins TRBV7-9 to TRBJ2-5; D uncertain. Germline V gives CDR1 SEHNR, CDR2 FQNEAQ (reference sequence). V lost 1 base, J lost 4 bases, and 4 bases lay in between. CDR3 length: 12 amino acids. CDR3 DNA: TGTGCCAGCAGCTTAGTGGGAGAGACCCAGTACTTC. It codes for CASSLVGETQYF.